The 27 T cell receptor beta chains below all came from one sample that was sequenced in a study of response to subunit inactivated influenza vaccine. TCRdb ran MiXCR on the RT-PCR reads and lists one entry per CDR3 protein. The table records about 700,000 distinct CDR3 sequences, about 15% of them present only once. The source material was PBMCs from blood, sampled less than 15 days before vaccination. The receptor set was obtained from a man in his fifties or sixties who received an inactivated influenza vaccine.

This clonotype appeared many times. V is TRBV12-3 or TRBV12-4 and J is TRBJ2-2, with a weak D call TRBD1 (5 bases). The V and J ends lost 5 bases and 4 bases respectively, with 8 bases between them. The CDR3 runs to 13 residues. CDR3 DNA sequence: TGTGCCAGCAGTCAACAGGTCACCGGGGAGCTGTTTTTT. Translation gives CASSQQVTGELFF.

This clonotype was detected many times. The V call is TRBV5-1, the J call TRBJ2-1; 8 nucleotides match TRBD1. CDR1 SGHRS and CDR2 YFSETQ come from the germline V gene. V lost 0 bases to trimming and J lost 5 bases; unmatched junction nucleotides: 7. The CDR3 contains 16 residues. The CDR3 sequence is CASSLAGQGANNEQFF. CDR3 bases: TGCGCCAGCAGCTTGGCCGGGCAGGGGGCTAACAATGAGCAGTTCTTC.

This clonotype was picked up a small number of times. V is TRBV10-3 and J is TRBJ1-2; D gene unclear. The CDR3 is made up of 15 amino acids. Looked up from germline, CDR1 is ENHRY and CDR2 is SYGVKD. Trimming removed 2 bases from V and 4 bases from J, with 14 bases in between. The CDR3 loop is CAISENPEDTYGYTF. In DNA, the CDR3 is TGTGCCATCAGTGAGAATCCGGAGGATACCTATGGCTACACCTTC.

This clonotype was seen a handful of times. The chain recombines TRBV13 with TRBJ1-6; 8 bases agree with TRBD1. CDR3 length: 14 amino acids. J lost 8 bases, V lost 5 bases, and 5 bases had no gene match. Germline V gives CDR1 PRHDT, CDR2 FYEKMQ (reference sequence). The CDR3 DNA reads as TGTGCCAGCAGCCGCGGACAGGGCGATTCACCCCTCCACTTT. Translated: CASSRGQGDSPLHF.

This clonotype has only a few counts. CDR3 region: CAITGTDYGYTF. The DNA for the CDR3 is TGTGCCATCACAGGGACAGACTATGGCTACACCTTC. The genes are TRBV10-3 and TRBJ1-2; TRBD1 aligns across 7 bases. This CDR3 is built from 12 residues. In germline, CDR1 is ENHRY, CDR2 SYGVKD. V lost 7 bases, J lost 3 bases, and 2 bases stayed unmatched.

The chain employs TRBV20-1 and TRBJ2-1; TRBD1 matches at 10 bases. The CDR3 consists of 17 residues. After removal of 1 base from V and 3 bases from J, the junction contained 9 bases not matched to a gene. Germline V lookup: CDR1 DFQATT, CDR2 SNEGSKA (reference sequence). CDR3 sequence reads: CSARVLAGQGGYNEQFF. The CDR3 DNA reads TGCAGTGCTAGAGTCTTAGCCGGACAGGGGGGCTACAATGAGCAGTTCTTC.

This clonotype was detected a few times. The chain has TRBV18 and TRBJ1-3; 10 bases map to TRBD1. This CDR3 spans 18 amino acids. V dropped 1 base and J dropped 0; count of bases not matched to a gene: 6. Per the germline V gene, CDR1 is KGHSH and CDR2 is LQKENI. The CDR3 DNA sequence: TGTGCCAGCTCACCACGGACAGGGGGTGCCCTCTCTGGAAACACCATATATTTT. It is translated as CASSPRTGGALSGNTIYF.

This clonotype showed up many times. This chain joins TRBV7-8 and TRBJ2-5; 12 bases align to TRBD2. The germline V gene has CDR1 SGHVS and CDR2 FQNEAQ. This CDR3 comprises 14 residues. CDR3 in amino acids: CAATSGRLQETQYF. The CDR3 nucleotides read TGTGCAGCGACTAGCGGGAGATTACAAGAGACCCAGTACTTC.

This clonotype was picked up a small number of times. This chain's CDR3 is CASSQGLEYEQYF. In DNA form, the CDR3 reads TGTGCCAGCAGCCAAGGGCTAGAGTACGAGCAGTACTTC. The chain is built from TRBV14 and TRBJ2-7; D ambiguous. Trimming took 1 base from V and 4 from J, leaving 8 bases between them. Germline assignment: CDR1 SGHDN and CDR2 FVKESK. The CDR3 runs to 13 residues.

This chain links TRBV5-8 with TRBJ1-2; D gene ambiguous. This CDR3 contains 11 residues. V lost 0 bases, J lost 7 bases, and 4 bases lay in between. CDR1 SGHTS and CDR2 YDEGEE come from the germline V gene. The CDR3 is CASSLDGGYTF. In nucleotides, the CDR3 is TGTGCCAGCAGCTTGGACGGTGGCTACACCTTC.

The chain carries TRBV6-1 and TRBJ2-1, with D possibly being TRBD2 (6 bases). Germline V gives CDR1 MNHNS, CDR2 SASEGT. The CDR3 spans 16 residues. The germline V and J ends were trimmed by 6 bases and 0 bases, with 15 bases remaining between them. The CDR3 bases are TGTGCCAGCAGCCCTAATGCGGGGAGCTCCTACAATGAGCAGTTCTTC. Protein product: CASSPNAGSSYNEQFF.

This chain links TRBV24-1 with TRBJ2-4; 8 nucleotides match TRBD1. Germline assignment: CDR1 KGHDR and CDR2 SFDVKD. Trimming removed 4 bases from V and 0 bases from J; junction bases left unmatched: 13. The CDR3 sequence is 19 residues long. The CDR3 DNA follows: TGTGCCACCAGTGACACCCGGGACAGGACAGCGGGAGCCAAAAACATTCAGTACTTC. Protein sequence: CATSDTRDRTAGAKNIQYF.

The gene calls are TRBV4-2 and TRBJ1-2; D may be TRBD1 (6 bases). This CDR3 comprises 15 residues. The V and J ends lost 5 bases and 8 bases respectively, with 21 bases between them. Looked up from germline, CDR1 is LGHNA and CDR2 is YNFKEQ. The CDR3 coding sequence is TGTGCCAGCAGCTCTCAGGGGAGTAAATTTGGCGGCTACACCTTC. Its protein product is CASSSQGSKFGGYTF.

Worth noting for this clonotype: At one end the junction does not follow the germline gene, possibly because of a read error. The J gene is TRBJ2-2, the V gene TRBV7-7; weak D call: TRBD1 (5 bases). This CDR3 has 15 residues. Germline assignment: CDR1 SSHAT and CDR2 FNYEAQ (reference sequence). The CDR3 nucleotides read TGTGCTAGCAGCCAGACCGCAGGGCGCACCGGGGAGCTGTTTTTT. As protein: CASSQTAGRTGELFF.

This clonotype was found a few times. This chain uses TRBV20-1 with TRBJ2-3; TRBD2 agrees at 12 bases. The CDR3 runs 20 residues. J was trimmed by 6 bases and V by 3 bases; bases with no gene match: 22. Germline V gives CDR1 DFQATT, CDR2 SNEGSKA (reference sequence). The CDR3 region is CSARGWASGRELVIWDTQYF. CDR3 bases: TGCAGTGCTAGGGGATGGGCTAGCGGGAGGGAGCTCGTAATTTGGGATACGCAGTATTTT.

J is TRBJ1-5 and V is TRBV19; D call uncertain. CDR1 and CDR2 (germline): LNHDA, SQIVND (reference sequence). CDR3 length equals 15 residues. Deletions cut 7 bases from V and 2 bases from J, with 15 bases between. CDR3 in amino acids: CASMGLGLGNQPQHF. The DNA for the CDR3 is TGTGCCAGTATGGGGTTAGGGCTCGGCAATCAGCCCCAGCATTTT. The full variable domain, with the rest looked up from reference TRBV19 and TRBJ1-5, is DGGITQSPKYLFRKEGQNVTLSCEQNLNHDAMYWYRQDPGQGLRLIYYSQIVNDFQKGDIAEGYSVSREKKESFPLTVTSAQKNPTAFYLCASMGLGLGNQPQHFGDGTRLSIL.

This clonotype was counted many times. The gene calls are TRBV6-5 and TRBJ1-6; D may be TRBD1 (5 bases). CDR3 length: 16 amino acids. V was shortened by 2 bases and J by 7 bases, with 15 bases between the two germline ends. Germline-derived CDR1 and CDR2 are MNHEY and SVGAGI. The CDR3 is CASSYRQIEGNSPLHF. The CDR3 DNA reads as TGTGCCAGCAGTTACAGACAGATAGAGGGGAATTCACCCCTCCACTTT.

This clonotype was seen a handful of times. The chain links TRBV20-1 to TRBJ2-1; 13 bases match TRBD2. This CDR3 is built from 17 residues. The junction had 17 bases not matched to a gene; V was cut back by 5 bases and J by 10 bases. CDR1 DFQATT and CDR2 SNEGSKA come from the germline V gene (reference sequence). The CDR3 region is CSAPRNPTSGRAKEQFF. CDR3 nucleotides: TGCAGTGCTCCCAGGAACCCCACTAGCGGGAGGGCCAAGGAGCAGTTCTTC.

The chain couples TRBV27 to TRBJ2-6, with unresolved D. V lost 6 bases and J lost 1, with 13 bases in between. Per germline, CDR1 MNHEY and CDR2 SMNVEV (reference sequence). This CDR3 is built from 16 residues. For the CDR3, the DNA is TGTGCCAGCAGCGGTCAGGCCCTTTCTGGGGCCAACGTCCTGACTTTC. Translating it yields CASSGQALSGANVLTF.

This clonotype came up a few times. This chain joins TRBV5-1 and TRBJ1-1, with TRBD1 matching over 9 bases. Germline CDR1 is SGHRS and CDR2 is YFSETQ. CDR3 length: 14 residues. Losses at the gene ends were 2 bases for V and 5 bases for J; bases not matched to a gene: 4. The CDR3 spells CASSLQGAPTEAFF. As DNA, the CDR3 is TGCGCCAGCAGCTTACAGGGGGCGCCGACTGAAGCTTTCTTT.

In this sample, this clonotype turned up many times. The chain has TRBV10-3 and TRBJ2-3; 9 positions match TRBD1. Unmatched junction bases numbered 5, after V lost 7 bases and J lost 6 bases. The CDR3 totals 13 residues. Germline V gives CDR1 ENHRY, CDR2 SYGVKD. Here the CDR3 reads CAITDRGGDTQYF. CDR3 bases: TGTGCCATCACGGACAGGGGTGGGGATACGCAGTATTTT.

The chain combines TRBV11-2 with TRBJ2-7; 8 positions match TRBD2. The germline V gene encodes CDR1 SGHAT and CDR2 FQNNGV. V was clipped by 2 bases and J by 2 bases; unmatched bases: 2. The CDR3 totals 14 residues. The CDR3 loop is CASSLSSGTYEQYF. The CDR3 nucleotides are TGTGCCAGCAGCTTAAGTAGCGGGACCTACGAGCAGTACTTC.

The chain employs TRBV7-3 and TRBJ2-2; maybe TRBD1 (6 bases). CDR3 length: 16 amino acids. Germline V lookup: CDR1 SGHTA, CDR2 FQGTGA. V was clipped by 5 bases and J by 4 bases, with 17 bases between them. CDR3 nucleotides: TGTGCCAGCAGCGTCACAGGGTCAACGGGCACCGGGGAGCTGTTTTTT. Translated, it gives CASSVTGSTGTGELFF.

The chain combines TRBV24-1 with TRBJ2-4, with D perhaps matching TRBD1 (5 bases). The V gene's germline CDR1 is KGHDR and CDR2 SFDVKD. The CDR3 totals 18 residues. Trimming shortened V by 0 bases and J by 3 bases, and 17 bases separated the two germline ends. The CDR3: CATSDLRPGHWGKNIQYF. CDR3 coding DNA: TGTGCCACCAGTGATTTGAGGCCCGGACACTGGGGCAAAAACATTCAGTACTTC.

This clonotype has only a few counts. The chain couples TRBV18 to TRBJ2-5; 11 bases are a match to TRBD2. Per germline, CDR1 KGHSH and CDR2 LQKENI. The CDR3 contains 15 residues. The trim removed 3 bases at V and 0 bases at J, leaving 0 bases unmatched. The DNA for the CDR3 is TGTGCCAGCTCACCGACTAGCGGGAACCAAGAGACCCAGTACTTC. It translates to CASSPTSGNQETQYF. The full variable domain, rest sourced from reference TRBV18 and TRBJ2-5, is NAGVMQNPRHLVRRRGQEARLRCSPMKGHSHVYWYRQLPEEGLKFMVYLQKENIIDESGMPKERFSAEFPKEGPSILRIQQVVRGDSAAYFCASSPTSGNQETQYFGPGTRLLVL.

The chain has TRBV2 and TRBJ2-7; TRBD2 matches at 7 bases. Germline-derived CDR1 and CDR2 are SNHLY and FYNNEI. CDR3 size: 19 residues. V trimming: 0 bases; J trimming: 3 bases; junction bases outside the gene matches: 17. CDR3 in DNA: TGTGCCAGCAGTGAAGCGCCCGGGACTACCTCCTTCTACTACTACGAGCAGTACTTC. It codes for CASSEAPGTTSFYYYEQYF.

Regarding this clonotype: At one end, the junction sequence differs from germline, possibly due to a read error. This CDR3 is CASSLVGNSPLLF. The CDR3 nucleotides read TGTGCCAGCAGCTTAGTAGGGAATTCACCCCTCCTCTTT. The V gene is TRBV7-8, the J gene TRBJ1-6, with unresolved D. Germline V CDR1 and CDR2: SGHVS, FQNEAQ. This CDR3 spans 13 amino acids. The full variable domain, its missing parts supplied by reference TRBV7-8 and TRBJ1-6, is GAGVSQSPRYKVAKRGQDVALRCDPISGHVSLFWYQQALGQGPEFLTYFQNEAQLDKSGLPSDRFFAERPEGSVSTLKIQRTQQEDSAVYLCASSLVGNSPLLFGNGTRLTVT.